This T cell receptor (beta chain) derives from a study of blood T cell repertoires in COVID-19. The overall study: PBMCs, B-cell-depleted T cells, or T cells were the source of the cDNA or gDNA that made up the material.

This clone was counted between two and nine times. Profiled with immunoSEQ multiplex PCR; TCRdb holds only in-frame clones, not every one. The repertoire includes approximately 58,000 clones, around four fifths of them detected once, and around a third sits in the top ten. The length of the CDR3 is 16 residues. CDR1 is MGHRA and CDR2 is YSYEKL in the germline V gene. V was clipped by 4 bases and J by 6 bases; unmatched bases: 9. Sequenced material: peripheral blood. The receptor was derived from a man aged 55-75 years with COVID-19, enrolled during active disease. This chain links TRBV4-1 with TRBJ2-3, with TRBD2 matching over 11 bases. CDR3 residues: CASSPGTSGTMDTQYF. The CDR3 bases are TGCGCCAGCAGCCCCGGGACTAGCGGAACGATGGATACGCAGTATTTT.